The next 14 T cell receptor beta chains were all read from a single sample in a study of persistence of HIV-infected CD4 T cells. The libraries were made with immunoSEQ version 4 in survey mode. The assay was immunoSEQ multiplex PCR, and TCRdb's table has in-frame clones only and misses some. The table has about 25,000 clones, 74% seen once. Which antigens these TCRs recognize remains unknown. Overlapping HIV-1 Gag 15-mer peptides at around 0.91 ug per peptide per mL were used. Sorting of responding CD4+ T cells relied on upregulated CD40 ligand together with CD69. Specimen: CD4+ T cells sorted from PBMCs after approximately 19-hour stimulation, collected from a patient who received antiretroviral therapy. All receptors derive from an adult man with HIV who was CMV-seropositive.

The rearrangement joins TRBV6-5 to TRBJ1-2; 7 bases fit TRBD1. The CDR3 consists of 15 residues. The junction had 11 bases not matched to a gene; V was cut back by 6 bases and J by 4 bases. Germline lookup yields CDR1 MNHEY and CDR2 SVGAGI. DNA of the CDR3: TGTGCCAGCAGGCCCTCAGGGTGGGACAGCTATGGCTACACCTTC. Translated: CASRPSGWDSYGYTF.

The CDR3 reads CAISDAGDYGYTF. CDR3 nucleotide sequence: TGTGCCATCAGTGACGCGGGGGACTATGGCTACACCTTC. The chain links TRBV10-3 to TRBJ1-2; perhaps TRBD1 as D (5 bases). CDR3 length equals 13 residues. Germline V gene data show CDR1 as ENHRY and CDR2 as SYGVKD. V lost 3 bases to trimming and J lost 3 bases, with 8 bases between them.

This clone was picked up one time. This same CDR3 is encoded by further DNA sequences in the sample. J is TRBJ1-2 and V is TRBV7-9; 8 nucleotides line up with TRBD1. The CDR3 length is 14 residues. V trimming: 5 bases; J trimming: 4 bases; junction bases outside the gene matches: 6. Germline V gene lookup returns CDR1 SEHNR and CDR2 FQNEAQ (reference sequence). The CDR3 region has the DNA TGTGCCAGCAGCCCCGGACAGGGCGCCTATGGCTACACCTTC. Translation gives CASSPGQGAYGYTF. The variable domain in full, completed from reference TRBV7-9 and TRBJ1-2, reads DTGVSQNPRHKITKRGQNVTFRCDPISEHNRLYWYRQTLGQGPEFLTYFQNEAQLEKSRLLSDRFSAERPKGSFSTLEIQRTEQGDSAMYLCASSPGQGAYGYTFGSGTRLTVV.

This clone is deemed medium-sized. The rearrangement uses TRBV28 and TRBJ2-7, with no clear D. V lost 5 bases to trimming and J lost 0 bases, with 11 bases between them. Per the germline V gene, CDR1 is MDHEN and CDR2 is SYDVKM. The CDR3 loop spans 14 amino acids. The CDR3 nucleotides read TGTGCCAGCAGTCTTACACCGAGCTCCTACGAGCAGTACTTC. Translation: CASSLTPSSYEQYF.

The chain couples TRBV2 to TRBJ2-1; 10 nucleotides agree with TRBD1. CDR1 and CDR2 from the germline V gene are SNHLY and FYNNEI. Trimming cost V 6 bases and J 10 bases; bases outside gene matches: 15. The CDR3 sequence is 16 residues long. The CDR3 loop is CASRSERDRGPLEQFF. The CDR3 DNA is TGTGCCAGCAGATCGGAGCGGGACAGGGGTCCCCTGGAGCAGTTCTTC.

The V and J genes are TRBV24-1 and TRBJ2-3; D is uncertain. The CDR3 sequence is 16 residues long. Trimming shortened V by 3 bases and J by 2 bases, and 14 bases separated the two germline ends. Germline V gives CDR1 KGHDR, CDR2 SFDVKD. This CDR3 reads CATSDPSRGPTDTQYF. The CDR3 DNA follows: TGTGCCACCAGTGATCCATCTAGAGGACCCACAGATACGCAGTATTTT.

The V and J genes are TRBV2 and TRBJ2-2, with TRBD2 as a possible D gene (5 bases). Germline lookup yields CDR1 SNHLY and CDR2 FYNNEI. The CDR3 consists of 16 residues. V was clipped by 3 bases and J by 4 bases, with 15 bases between them. CDR3: CASSDRGTSFTGELFF. The CDR3 coding sequence is TGTGCCAGCAGTGATCGGGGAACATCCTTCACCGGGGAGCTGTTTTTT.

The J gene is TRBJ1-4, the V gene TRBV5-1; weak D call: TRBD1 (5 bases). CDR3 length: 14 amino acids. Trimming pared 0 bases from V and 4 bases from J, leaving 7 bases between. CDR1 and CDR2 from the germline V gene are SGHRS and YFSETQ. DNA for the CDR3: TGCGCCAGCAGCTTGGGACAGCTTAATGAAAAACTGTTTTTT. Its translation is CASSLGQLNEKLFF.

Turning to this clone: Other DNA sequences within the sample encode an identical CDR3. The chain combines TRBV3-1 (or the pseudogene TRBV3-2) with TRBJ2-1; no definite D call. Germline values: CDR1 LGHDT, CDR2 YNNKEL (reference sequence). V lost 0 bases and J 4 bases, leaving 4 bases between the germline ends. This CDR3 spans 13 amino acids. This CDR3 is CASSQETYNEQFF. The DNA of the CDR3 is TGTGCCAGCAGCCAAGAAACTTACAATGAGCAGTTCTTC.

The chain recombines TRBV19 with TRBJ2-7; 14 positions agree with TRBD2. The germline gives CDR1 LNHDA, CDR2 SQIVND (reference sequence). After removal of 6 bases from V and 5 bases from J, the junction contained 18 bases not matched to a gene. The CDR3 loop spans 19 amino acids. The DNA of the CDR3 is TGTGCCAGTAGCGCCCGGGGACTAGCGGGGGCCCGAGGGAAGCACGAGCAGTACTTC. This encodes CASSARGLAGARGKHEQYF.

The chain links TRBV19 to TRBJ2-7, with D possibly matching TRBD1 (5 bases). The length of the CDR3 is 14 residues. CDR1 is LNHDA, CDR2 SQIVND, per germline (reference sequence). Trimming cost V 4 bases and J 3 bases, with 13 bases left between them. CDR3 sequence (DNA): TGTGCCAGTAGTAGAGAGAAGGGGAACTACGAGCAGTACTTC. This codes for CASSREKGNYEQYF.

The chain has TRBV7-3 and TRBJ2-6; TRBD2 matches 8 bases. V shed 5 bases and J 2 bases; nucleotides not matched to a gene: 17. CDR3 size: 20 residues. Germline assignment: CDR1 SGHTA and CDR2 FQGTGA. For the CDR3, the DNA is TGTGCCAGCAGCCGCACCGGGAGGGGATACAGGGCCGCTGGGGCCAACGTCCTGACTTTC. It translates to CASSRTGRGYRAAGANVLTF.

The rearrangement uses TRBV6-5 and TRBJ1-4; D is perhaps TRBD1 (5 bases). The CDR3 has 13 residues. V lost 6 bases and J 8 bases, leaving 13 bases between the germline ends. Looked up from germline, CDR1 is MNHEY and CDR2 is SVGAGI. This CDR3 is CASSFQGGEKLFF. DNA for the CDR3: TGTGCCAGCAGCTTCCAGGGTGGAGAAAAACTGTTTTTT.

The chain uses TRBV27 and TRBJ1-5; D may be TRBD1 (5 bases). V lost 1 base and J 5 bases, leaving 15 bases between the germline ends. Per germline, CDR1 MNHEY and CDR2 SMNVEV (reference sequence). The CDR3 has 16 amino acids. CDR3 protein: CASSLYPQGWDQPQHF. The DNA for the CDR3 is TGTGCCAGCAGTTTATATCCCCAGGGATGGGATCAGCCCCAGCATTTT.